Listed below are T cell receptor beta chains from one sample, sequenced in a study of shared clonotypes between healthy human individuals. TCRdb's table, derived via immunoSEQ multiplex PCR, lists solely in-frame clones and lacks some. In the table there are about 1.1 million clones, around 78% of which are singletons. The specimen was memory CD4+ T cells from PBMCs. The source of these receptors is a young man in good health. Some clones in this sample may be carry-over from other donors' samples. Each CDR3 is given with its conserved first and last residue.

J gene	V gene	CDR3 protein
TRBJ1-3	TRBV7-9	CASSPDGGSGNTIYF
TRBJ1-2	TRBV5-6	CASSPRQGGPLDGYTF
TRBJ1-2	TRBV4-2	CASSLAAGLLGGYTF
TRBJ2-7	TRBV4-1	CASSQMAVRQVYSLEQYF
TRBJ2-7	TRBV11-1	CASSFDRVGEQYF
TRBJ1-6	TRBV6-1	CASSDGRFPLHF
TRBJ2-7	TRBV9	CASSVAPEVYEQYF
TRBJ2-6	TRBV30	CAWSAYRTGPNSGANVLTF
TRBJ2-3	TRBV10-3	CAISDYLAGGLSTDTQYF
TRBJ1-1	TRBV5-1	CASSLMGDENTEAFF
TRBJ1-5	TRBV6-1	CASSETGRGPQHF
TRBJ1-2	TRBV6-6	CASSYSLAEGYTF
TRBJ2-1	TRBV5-1	CASSSGTSGSDEQFF
TRBJ2-3	TRBV25-1	CASSPPGQRITDTQYF
TRBJ2-3	TRBV5-4	CASSLSLAGGGTDTQYF
TRBJ1-2	TRBV28	CASSPGLYGYTF
TRBJ1-1	TRBV29-1	CSVEGSARAVEAFF
TRBJ1-2	TRBV7-2	CASSLGPRTGVNYGYTF
TRBJ2-7	TRBV6-1	CASSEPARRASYEQYF
TRBJ2-3	TRBV29-1	CSVGGETDTQYF
TRBJ1-1	TRBV6-5	CASSYGTGRTEAFF
TRBJ2-3	TRBV10-3	CAISEGASDTDTQYF
TRBJ1-3	TRBV5-1	CASSRDSSGNTIYF
TRBJ2-6	TRBV5-1	CASSRDTASGANVLTF
TRBJ2-2	TRBV9	CASSVARGRVAGELFF
TRBJ2-1	TRBV10-1	CASSENLGTSGSNEQFF
TRBJ1-4	TRBV30	CAREGEGGKEKLFF
TRBJ1-2	TRBV6-1	CASRPGPSGYGYTF
TRBJ1-1	TRBV7-8	CASSWTGRGTEAFF
TRBJ1-1	TRBV27	CASSTRLNTEAFF
TRBJ2-2	TRBV11-2	CASSVLAGKTGELFF
TRBJ2-7	TRBV6-5	CASSPTGPYEQYF
TRBJ2-3	TRBV18	CASSPSLAGGRATQYF
TRBJ2-7	TRBV5-6	CASSPLARDHSYEQYF
TRBJ1-2	TRBV4-3	CASSQGDRASYGYTF
TRBJ1-4	TRBV5-1	CASSLWETGNEKLFF
TRBJ1-1	TRBV5-4	CASSLGQMNTEAFF
TRBJ2-3	TRBV7-3	CASSLLGRGDTQYF
TRBJ1-4	TRBV5-3	CARSLARTAEKLFF
TRBJ2-7	TRBV18	CASSPLVSYEQYF
TRBJ2-7	TRBV7-2	CASSLEPEQYF
TRBJ2-2	TRBV30	CAWSVLAGAPQTGELFF
TRBJ1-2	TRBV5-5	CASRVGPSRGYTF
TRBJ2-7	TRBV19	CASSIDRSGQQYF
TRBJ2-7	TRBV4-2	CASSQRQGDEQYF
TRBJ1-4	TRBV28	CASSLHEKLFF
TRBJ2-5	TRBV2	CASRSQEAGVEETQYF
TRBJ2-1	TRBV30	CAWRGTAEYNEQFF
TRBJ2-7	TRBV27	CASSLGHDTYEQYF
TRBJ2-5	TRBV2	CASSENLAVETQYF
TRBJ1-3	TRBV4-3	CANSQERQAVLSGNTIYF